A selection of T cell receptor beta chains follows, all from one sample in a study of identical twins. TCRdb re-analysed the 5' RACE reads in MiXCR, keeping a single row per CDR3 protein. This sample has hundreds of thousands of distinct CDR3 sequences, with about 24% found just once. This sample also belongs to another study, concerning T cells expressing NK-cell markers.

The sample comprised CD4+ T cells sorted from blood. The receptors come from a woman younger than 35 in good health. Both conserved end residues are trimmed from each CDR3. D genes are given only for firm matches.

CDR3 protein: SAEVSTSTDTQY
J gene: TRBJ2-3
D gene: -
V gene: TRBV20-1

CDR3 protein: ASSLVGRGSPLH
J gene: TRBJ1-6
D gene: -
V gene: TRBV7-2

CDR3 protein: ASSQLRTGTTGAHEQY
J gene: TRBJ2-7
D gene: TRBD1
V gene: TRBV4-3

CDR3 protein: ASSPRQGGPDTQY
J gene: TRBJ2-3
D gene: TRBD1
V gene: TRBV18

CDR3 protein: ASSLANSGYNEQF
J gene: TRBJ2-1
D gene: -
V gene: TRBV7-2

CDR3 protein: ASSFTSSYEQY
J gene: TRBJ2-7
D gene: -
V gene: TRBV5-5

CDR3 protein: AAGMMGYSNQPQH
J gene: TRBJ1-5
D gene: -
V gene: TRBV6-1

CDR3 protein: SARVIETGDTGELF
J gene: TRBJ2-2
D gene: TRBD1
V gene: TRBV20-1

CDR3 protein: ASSTRLVREQF
J gene: TRBJ2-1
D gene: -
V gene: TRBV7-9

CDR3 protein: ASSLDGRGRYEQY
J gene: TRBJ2-7
D gene: -
V gene: TRBV11-3

CDR3 protein: ASSLAGAGNTIY
J gene: TRBJ1-3
D gene: -
V gene: TRBV7-9

CDR3 protein: ASSLKLWDAENTEAF
J gene: TRBJ1-1
D gene: -
V gene: TRBV5-4

CDR3 protein: SVGGTGGQETQY
J gene: TRBJ2-5
D gene: TRBD1
V gene: TRBV29-1

CDR3 protein: ASSREVSPLH
J gene: TRBJ1-6
D gene: -
V gene: TRBV25-1

CDR3 protein: SARPGASTDTQY
J gene: TRBJ2-3
D gene: -
V gene: TRBV20-1

CDR3 protein: SQWTGQGSYYGYT
J gene: TRBJ1-2
D gene: TRBD1
V gene: TRBV20-1

CDR3 protein: SAPGTSGINEQF
J gene: TRBJ2-1
D gene: TRBD2
V gene: TRBV20-1

CDR3 protein: SASTTGWTDTQY
J gene: TRBJ2-3
D gene: TRBD1
V gene: TRBV20-1

CDR3 protein: SARDASVDYNEQF
J gene: TRBJ2-1
D gene: -
V gene: TRBV20-1

CDR3 protein: ASSLESLSNEQF
J gene: TRBJ2-1
D gene: -
V gene: TRBV11-3

CDR3 protein: ASSFLGRGGIHEQY
J gene: TRBJ2-7
D gene: -
V gene: TRBV7-9

CDR3 protein: ASSFSGGRAPYEQY
J gene: TRBJ2-7
D gene: TRBD2
V gene: TRBV5-1